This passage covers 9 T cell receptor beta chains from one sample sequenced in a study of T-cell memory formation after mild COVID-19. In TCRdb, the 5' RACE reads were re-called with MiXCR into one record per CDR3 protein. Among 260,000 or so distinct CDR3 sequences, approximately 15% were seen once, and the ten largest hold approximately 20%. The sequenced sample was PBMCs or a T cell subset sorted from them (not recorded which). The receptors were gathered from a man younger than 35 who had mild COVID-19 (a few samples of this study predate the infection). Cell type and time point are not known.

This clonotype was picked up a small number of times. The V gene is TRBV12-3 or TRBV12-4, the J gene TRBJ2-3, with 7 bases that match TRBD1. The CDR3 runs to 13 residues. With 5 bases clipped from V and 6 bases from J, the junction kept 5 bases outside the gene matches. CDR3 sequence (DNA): TGTGCCAGCAGTCGCAGGGGGTCCGATACGCAGTATTTT. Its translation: CASSRRGSDTQYF.

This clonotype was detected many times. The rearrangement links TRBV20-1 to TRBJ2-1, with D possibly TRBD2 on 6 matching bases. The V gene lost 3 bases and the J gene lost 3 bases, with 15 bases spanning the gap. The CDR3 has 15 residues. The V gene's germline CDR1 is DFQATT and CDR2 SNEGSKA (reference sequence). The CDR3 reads CSASPRDGVYNEQFF. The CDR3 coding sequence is TGCAGTGCTAGCCCGCGGGACGGGGTCTACAATGAGCAGTTCTTC.

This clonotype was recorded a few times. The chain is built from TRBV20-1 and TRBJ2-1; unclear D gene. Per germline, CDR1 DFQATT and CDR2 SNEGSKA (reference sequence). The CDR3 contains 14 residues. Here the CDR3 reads CSAGPLSSYNEQFF. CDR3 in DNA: TGCAGCGCCGGACCACTTAGCTCCTACAATGAGCAGTTCTTC.

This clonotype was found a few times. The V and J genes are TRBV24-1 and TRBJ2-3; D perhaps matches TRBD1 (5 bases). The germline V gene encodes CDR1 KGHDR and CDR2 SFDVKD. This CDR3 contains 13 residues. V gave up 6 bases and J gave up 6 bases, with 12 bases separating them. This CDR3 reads CATSQQARDTQYF. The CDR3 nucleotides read TGTGCCACCAGTCAACAGGCCAGGGATACGCAGTATTTT.

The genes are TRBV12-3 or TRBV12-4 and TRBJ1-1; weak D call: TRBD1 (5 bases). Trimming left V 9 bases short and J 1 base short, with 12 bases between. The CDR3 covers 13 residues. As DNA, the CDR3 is TGTGCCAGTATCGGGACGGGGAACACTGAAGCTTTCTTT. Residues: CASIGTGNTEAFF.

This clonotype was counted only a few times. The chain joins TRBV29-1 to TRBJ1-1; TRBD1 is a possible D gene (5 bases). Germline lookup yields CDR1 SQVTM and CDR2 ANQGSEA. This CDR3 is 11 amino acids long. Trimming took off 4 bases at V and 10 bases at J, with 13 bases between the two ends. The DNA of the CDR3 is TGCAGCGTTGGGCCGGCAGGGCTAGCTTTCTTT. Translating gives CSVGPAGLAFF.

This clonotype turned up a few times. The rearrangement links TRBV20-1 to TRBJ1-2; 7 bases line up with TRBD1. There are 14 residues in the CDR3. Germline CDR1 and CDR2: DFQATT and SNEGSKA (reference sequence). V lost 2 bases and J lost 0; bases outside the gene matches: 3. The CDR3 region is CSARSDRPNYGYTF. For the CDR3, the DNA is TGCAGTGCTAGATCGGACAGGCCTAACTATGGCTACACCTTC.

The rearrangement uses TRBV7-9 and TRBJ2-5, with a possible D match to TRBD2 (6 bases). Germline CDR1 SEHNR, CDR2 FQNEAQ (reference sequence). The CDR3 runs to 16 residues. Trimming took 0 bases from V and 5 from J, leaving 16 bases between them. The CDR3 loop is CASSLASRGYSETQYF. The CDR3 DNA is TGTGCCAGCAGCTTAGCGAGTCGGGGGTACAGTGAGACCCAGTACTTC.

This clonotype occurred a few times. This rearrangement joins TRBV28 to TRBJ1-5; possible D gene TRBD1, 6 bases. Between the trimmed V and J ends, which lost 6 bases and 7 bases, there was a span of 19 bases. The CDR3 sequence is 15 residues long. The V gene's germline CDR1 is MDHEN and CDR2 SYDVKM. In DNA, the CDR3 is TGTGCCAGCAGCCCGGGGGGGGCGGTCATCCAGCCCCAGCATTTT. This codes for CASSPGGAVIQPQHF.